This TCR beta chain was sequenced in a study of spatial heterogeneity in lung cancer. Whole-study context: In tumor regions, TCR transcript counts tracked strongly with a T cell module score from matched bulk RNA-seq.

This clonotype was seen a few times. No antigen is known for it. TCRdb recomputed calls from the 5' RACE reads with MiXCR, one row per CDR3 protein. The sample consists of more than 7,500 distinct CDR3 sequences, 8.5% to 9% of them appearing once. The time point is: sample taken at primary tumor resection. Unsorted tumor, nontumor lung tissue or cryopreserved PBMC supplied the whole RNA. Findings of the study overall: Regional and ubiquitous nonsynonymous mutations were tracked by counts of regional and ubiquitous expanded TCRs, respectively. Counts of expanded alpha and beta TCRs within tumors tracked the tumor nonsynonymous mutation count.

The origin of this receptor is a female donor with early-stage non-small cell lung cancer. The sequencing used lung tumor tissue, collected at surgery.

The CDR3 loop reads CASSVGGIRGETQYF. CDR3 DNA: TGTGCCAGCAGCGTAGGGGGAATTAGGGGAGAGACCCAGTACTTC. The chain carries TRBV9 and TRBJ2-5, with D possibly TRBD1 on 5 matching bases. This CDR3 comprises 15 residues. V was clipped by 0 bases and J by 4 bases, with 13 bases between them. Germline V gene data show CDR1 as SGDLS and CDR2 as YYNGEE.